The 12 T cell receptor beta chains given below trace back to one sample, sequenced in a study of blood T cell repertoires in COVID-19. Produced via immunoSEQ multiplex PCR; TCRdb's table is partial and in-frame only. This table has over 55,000 clones, roughly 80% appearing once. The sequencing sample was made of peripheral blood. These receptors all stem from a human donor in a cohort sampled during active COVID-19.

This chain connects TRBV6-5 to TRBJ1-2; tentatively, D is TRBD1 (6 bases). The CDR3 is 15 residues long. The germline CDR1 and CDR2 sequences are MNHEY and SVGAGI. Trimming cost V 7 bases and J 5 bases, with 20 bases left between them. The CDR3 nucleotides are TGTGCCAGCAATATCAGGACAGTGAGAGAGTATGGCTACACCTTC. Its translation is CASNIRTVREYGYTF.

This rearrangement joins TRBV5-6 to TRBJ1-4, with unresolved D. From germline, CDR1 is SGHDT and CDR2 YYEEEE. The CDR3 totals 13 residues. The V end was cut by 2 bases, the J end by 3 bases, with 5 bases between. For the CDR3, the DNA is TGTGCCAGCAGCTTTACAGCTAATGAAAAACTGTTTTTT. It specifies CASSFTANEKLFF.

This chain joins TRBV5-1 and TRBJ2-7; perhaps TRBD1 as D (6 bases). Germline V gene sequence: CDR1 SGHRS, CDR2 YFSETQ. This CDR3 contains 12 residues. Trimming took off 5 bases at V and 3 bases at J, with 9 bases between the two ends. The CDR3 sequence: CASREDSYEQYF. The CDR3 nucleotides read TGCGCCAGCAGGGAGGACAGCTACGAGCAGTACTTC.

The V call is TRBV6-2 or TRBV6-3, the J call TRBJ2-6; D perhaps matches TRBD2 (6 bases). The germline V gene has CDR1 MNHEY and CDR2 SVGEGT. Trimming cost V 6 bases and J 0 bases, with 9 bases left between them. This CDR3 has 15 amino acids. The CDR3 DNA sequence: TGTGCCAGCAGCCCCGGGGGCTCTGGGGCCAACGTCCTGACTTTC. Translated, it gives CASSPGGSGANVLTF.

This chain uses TRBV4-2 with TRBJ1-2; possibly TRBD1 for D (5 bases). The germline V gene encodes CDR1 LGHNA and CDR2 YNFKEQ. V gave up 0 bases and J gave up 2 bases, with 10 bases separating them. The CDR3 loop spans 15 amino acids. The CDR3 protein is CASSQEPGRNYGYTF. The CDR3 bases are TGTGCCAGCAGCCAAGAGCCAGGGAGGAACTATGGCTACACCTTC.

The rearrangement links TRBV6-5 to TRBJ1-4; 7 nucleotides line up with TRBD1. V shed 6 bases and J 5 bases; nucleotides not matched to a gene: 9. The CDR3 is 15 residues long. Germline V gene data show CDR1 as MNHEY and CDR2 as SVGAGI. The CDR3, as DNA: TGTGCCAGCAGGATAAGACAGGGACAAAATGAAAAACTGTTTTTT. Translating gives CASRIRQGQNEKLFF.

A few counts support this clone. This chain links TRBV6-5 with TRBJ2-7, with D possibly TRBD1 on 6 matching bases. From germline, CDR1 is MNHEY and CDR2 SVGAGI. V was cut by 3 bases and J by 0 bases, with 9 bases left in between. This CDR3 is built from 14 residues. The CDR3 is CASSYGTSSYEQYF. CDR3 bases: TGTGCCAGCAGTTATGGGACATCCTCCTACGAGCAGTACTTC.

The chain recombines TRBV7-8 with TRBJ1-1, with TRBD1 matching 8 bases. Germline trimming cut 4 bases from V and 3 bases from J; bases unmatched to any gene: 7. The germline CDR1 and CDR2 sequences are SGHVS and FQNEAQ. The CDR3 extends over 15 amino acids. The CDR3 sequence is CASSSRQGRDTEAFF. The CDR3 DNA is TGTGCCAGCAGCTCAAGACAGGGGAGGGACACTGAAGCTTTCTTT.

The chain uses TRBV7-8 and TRBJ2-1; 12 bases map to TRBD2. The CDR3 runs 16 residues. In germline, CDR1 is SGHVS, CDR2 FQNEAQ. With V trimmed by 4 bases and J by 6 bases, 7 bases remained unmatched. The CDR3 here is CASSSPSGGAFNEQFF. The CDR3 nucleotides are TGTGCCAGCAGCTCCCCTAGCGGGGGGGCCTTCAATGAGCAGTTCTTC.

This sequence joins TRBV7-2 and TRBJ2-1; D is unclear. This CDR3 contains 12 residues. Germline V gene data show CDR1 as SGHTA and CDR2 as FQGNSA. Trimming shortened V by 5 bases and J by 6 bases, and 8 bases separated the two germline ends. CDR3 sequence reads: CASSTQRNEQFF. In DNA, the CDR3 is TGTGCCAGCAGCACTCAACGCAATGAGCAGTTCTTC. The variable domain in full, completed from reference TRBV7-2 and TRBJ2-1, reads GAGVSQSPSNKVTEKGKDVELRCDPISGHTALYWYRQSLGQGLEFLIYFQGNSAPDKSGLPSDRFSAERTGGSVSTLTIQRTQQEDSAVYLCASSTQRNEQFFGPGTRLTVL.

The CDR3 DNA follows: TGTGCCTGGAGCGGGAACGCAGATGAAAAACTGTTTTTT. Translated: CAWSGNADEKLFF. The V call is TRBV30, the J call TRBJ1-4; D uncertain. Trimming cost V 3 bases and J 6 bases, with 11 bases left between them. CDR1 is GTSNPN and CDR2 is SVGIG in the germline V gene (reference sequence). The CDR3 extends over 13 amino acids.

V gene TRBV6-5 combines with J gene TRBJ1-2; 7 bases align to TRBD1. The V gene end was trimmed by 5 bases and the J gene end by 6 bases; junction bases not matched to a gene: 6. This CDR3 has 13 amino acids. Germline assignment: CDR1 MNHEY and CDR2 SVGAGI. The CDR3 loop reads CASSPADRDGYTF. The CDR3, as DNA: TGTGCCAGCAGTCCGGCTGACAGGGATGGCTACACCTTC.